The following is a T cell receptor (beta chain) sequence with its context. This sample is drawn from a study of OX40 agonist ivuxolimab in advanced cancers. Study-wide context: Patient treatment consisted of intravenous ivuxolimab administration every 2 weeks at 0.01 to 10 mg/kg. A mean age of 60 years, range about 20 to 79, was recorded, and approximately 85% were male.

Germline-derived CDR1 and CDR2 are SGHAT and FQNNGV. V shed 5 bases and J shed 4 bases, with 12 bases lying between them. The CDR3 spans 14 residues. Profiled with immunoSEQ multiplex PCR; TCRdb holds only in-frame clones, not every one. The sample contains about 110,000 clones, 91% of which appear only once. The clonotype originates from an adult with an advanced solid tumor such as melanoma, head and neck, liver or kidney cancer. The specimen comprised CD4+ or CD8+ T cells sorted from blood, sampled in a trial of the OX40 agonist ivuxolimab. The V call is TRBV11-2, the J call TRBJ2-1; D remains ambiguous. The DNA of the CDR3 is TGTGCCAGCAGCGACTTTGCGGTTTACAATGAGCAGTTCTTC. It is translated as CASSDFAVYNEQFF.